This record looks at one T cell receptor beta chain sequence and its context. This sample is part of a study of T cell changes during pregnancy in multiple sclerosis. TCRdb's table, derived via immunoSEQ multiplex PCR, lists solely in-frame clones and lacks some. The top ten clones hold about 11% of a sample with over 9,000 clones, roughly 82% of them seen once. The receptor was derived from a female donor in good health, enrolled as a control in a pregnancy study. The sample here was CD8+ T cells from peripheral blood mononuclear cells, taken after pregnancy.

CDR3 in amino acids: CASSLWETKYNEQFF. DNA for the CDR3: TGTGCCAGCAGCTTATGGGAGACAAAATACAATGAGCAGTTCTTC. The rearrangement uses TRBV7-2 and TRBJ2-1; possibly TRBD2 for D (5 bases). The CDR3 is 15 residues long. Trimming stripped 2 bases from V and 4 bases from J, with 12 bases between. Germline V gene sequence: CDR1 SGHTA, CDR2 FQGNSA.